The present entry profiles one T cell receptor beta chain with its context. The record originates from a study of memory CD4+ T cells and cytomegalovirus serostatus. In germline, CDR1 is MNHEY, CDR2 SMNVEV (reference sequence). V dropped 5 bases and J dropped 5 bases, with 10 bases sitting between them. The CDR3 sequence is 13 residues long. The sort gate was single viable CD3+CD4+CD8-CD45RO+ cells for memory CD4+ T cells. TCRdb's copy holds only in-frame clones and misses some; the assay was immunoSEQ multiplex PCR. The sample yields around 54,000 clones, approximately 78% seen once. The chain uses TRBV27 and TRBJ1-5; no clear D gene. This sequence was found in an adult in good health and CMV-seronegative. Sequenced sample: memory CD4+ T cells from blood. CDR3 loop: CASSPMRDQPQHF. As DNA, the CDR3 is TGTGCCAGCAGTCCAATGAGGGATCAGCCCCAGCATTTT.